The 13 T cell receptor beta chains below were found in one sample sequenced in a study of blood T cell repertoires in COVID-19. This table comes from immunoSEQ multiplex PCR, and its TCRdb copy is limited to in-frame clones, with some not included. The sample holds 330,000 or so clones, approximately 90% seen once. The sequenced sample consisted of peripheral blood. The receptors here all came from a man aged 25 to 40 with COVID-19, enrolled during active disease.

The rearrangement joins TRBV6-5 to TRBJ2-7, with D possibly matching TRBD1 (5 bases). The CDR3 runs to 14 residues. V lost 6 bases and J lost 0, with 12 bases in between. Germline V lookup: CDR1 MNHEY, CDR2 SVGAGI. CDR3 in amino acids: CASRWTYSSYEQYF. CDR3 coding DNA: TGTGCCAGCAGGTGGACATATAGCTCCTACGAGCAGTACTTC.

This clone was seen once. V is TRBV18 and J is TRBJ1-5; possible D gene TRBD1, 5 bases. Germline lookup yields CDR1 KGHSH and CDR2 LQKENI. The CDR3 is 14 residues long. Trimming removed 4 bases from V and 4 bases from J, with 11 bases in between. CDR3 bases: TGTGCCAGCTCACTCGGAGGGGCAAATCAGCCCCAGCATTTT. Translated, it gives CASSLGGANQPQHF.

The chain links TRBV2 to TRBJ2-2; TRBD1 might be the D (6 bases). CDR3 length: 16 residues. CDR1 and CDR2 from the germline V gene are SNHLY and FYNNEI. The V end was cut by 6 bases, the J end by 1 base, with 15 bases between. CDR3 in DNA: TGTGCCAGCAGCCACAATGTACAGGGGAACACCGGGGAGCTGTTTTTT. It yields the protein CASSHNVQGNTGELFF.

The V gene is TRBV5-6, the J gene TRBJ1-3; no clear D gene. The CDR3 consists of 17 residues. Trimming left V 0 bases short and J 0 bases short, with 13 bases between. CDR1 and CDR2 from the germline V gene are SGHDT and YYEEEE. This CDR3 reads CASSLVGGKSSGNTIYF. Here the CDR3 DNA reads TGTGCCAGCAGCTTGGTAGGAGGGAAGAGCTCTGGAAACACCATATATTTT.

The chain is built from TRBV19 and TRBJ2-5, with TRBD1 identical over 7 bases. The V segment lost 10 bases and the J segment 4 bases; nucleotides outside the gene matches: 6. CDR3 size: 12 residues. The germline V gene has CDR1 LNHDA and CDR2 SQIVND (reference sequence). CDR3 region: CATRDSGETQYF. CDR3 nucleotides: TGTGCCACCAGGGACAGTGGAGAGACCCAGTACTTC.

Notes on this clone: Different DNA sequences within this sample yield the same CDR3. The gene calls are TRBV6-6 and TRBJ2-7; 10 bases fit TRBD1. The V segment lost 6 bases and the J segment 4 bases; nucleotides outside the gene matches: 3. Germline-derived CDR1 and CDR2 are MNHNY and SVGAGI (reference sequence). This CDR3 has 13 amino acids. The DNA for the CDR3 is TGTGCCAGCAGCCGGGACAGGGGTTACGAGCAGTACTTC. Translation: CASSRDRGYEQYF.

The chain is built from TRBV18 and TRBJ2-2, with D possibly being TRBD2 (6 bases). With 2 bases removed from V and 0 bases from J, the gap between germline ends came to 22 bases. Germline CDR1 is KGHSH and CDR2 is LQKENI. CDR3 length: 20 residues. The CDR3 here is CASSPEEVWFGEANTGELFF. CDR3 bases: TGTGCCAGCTCACCAGAGGAGGTCTGGTTTGGGGAGGCGAACACCGGGGAGCTGTTTTTT. The full variable domain, rest sourced from reference TRBV18 and TRBJ2-2, is NAGVMQNPRHLVRRRGQEARLRCSPMKGHSHVYWYRQLPEEGLKFMVYLQKENIIDESGMPKERFSAEFPKEGPSILRIQQVVRGDSAAYFCASSPEEVWFGEANTGELFFGEGSRLTVL.

V and J are TRBV19 and TRBJ2-3, with D possibly matching TRBD1 (6 bases). The V end was cut by 10 bases, the J end by 0 bases, with 11 bases between. The CDR3 extends over 13 amino acids. The germline CDR1 and CDR2 sequences are LNHDA and SQIVND (reference sequence). The chain's CDR3 is CATRDTSTDTQYF. CDR3 coding DNA: TGTGCCACTAGGGACACCAGCACAGATACGCAGTATTTT.

The V gene is TRBV25-1, the J gene TRBJ2-3; a weak D match, TRBD2 (5 bases). Looked up from germline, CDR1 is MGHDK and CDR2 is SYGVNS. This CDR3 is 16 amino acids long. Between the trimmed V and J ends, which lost 3 bases and 7 bases, there was a span of 20 bases. CDR3 DNA sequence: TGTGCCAGCAGTGATTCGGAAAGGCGCTCCGGGAATACGCAGTATTTT. It specifies CASSDSERRSGNTQYF.

V and J are TRBV11-3 and TRBJ1-3; no definite D call. V lost 10 bases and J 0 bases, leaving 19 bases between the germline ends. The germline CDR1 and CDR2 sequences are SGHNT and YENEEA. This CDR3 is built from 16 residues. The CDR3 sequence: CANTTSTKSSGNTIYF. The CDR3 DNA reads TGTGCCAACACGACCTCGACTAAGAGCTCTGGAAACACCATATATTTT.

The gene calls are TRBV2 and TRBJ1-3; no firm D call. Germline CDR1 SNHLY, CDR2 FYNNEI. This CDR3 contains 15 residues. V lost 3 bases to trimming and J lost 4 bases, with 13 bases between them. In DNA form, the CDR3 reads TGTGCCAGCAGTGACGAGGGAACGACCGGAAACACCATATATTTT. This encodes CASSDEGTTGNTIYF.

The chain uses TRBV29-1 and TRBJ2-5, with 7 bases matching TRBD2. Germline values: CDR1 SQVTM, CDR2 ANQGSEA. The CDR3 is made up of 13 amino acids. V dropped 5 bases and J dropped 5; count of bases not matched to a gene: 8. This CDR3 is CSVSGGRMETQYF. In DNA, the CDR3 is TGCAGCGTTTCGGGGGGTCGTATGGAGACCCAGTACTTC.

This sequence joins TRBV2 and TRBJ2-2; 8 nucleotides match TRBD2. Germline CDR1 SNHLY, CDR2 FYNNEI. V shed 6 bases, J shed 1 base, and the junction held 13 bases outside the gene matches. The CDR3 is made up of 18 amino acids. The CDR3 DNA reads TGTGCCAGCAGGATGGAGCGGGGGACCGCTCGGAACACCGGGGAGCTGTTTTTT. Residues: CASRMERGTARNTGELFF.